This T cell receptor (beta chain) derives from a study of patients and donors after allogeneic stem cell transplantation. There are 14 residues in the CDR3. CDR1 is SGHTA and CDR2 is FQGNSA in the germline V gene. V lost 5 bases and J lost 6, with 15 bases in between. Each CDR3 protein gets one entry after TCRdb re-called the RT-PCR reads with MiXCR. The profile shows roughly 940,000 distinct CDR3 sequences, 18% of them singletons. The sequenced sample was blood, either unsorted or a sorted T cell fraction (not recorded which). The source is a human donor who was either an allogeneic HSCT recipient or a stem cell or donor lymphocyte infusion donor (not recorded which). It is not recorded whose cells these are; they may come from a transplant donor. The chain carries TRBV7-2 and TRBJ2-3; a possible D gene is TRBD2 (7 bases). CDR3 region: CASSRGGAEDTQYF. CDR3 DNA: TGTGCCAGCAGCAGAGGGGGGGCCGAGGATACGCAGTATTTT.